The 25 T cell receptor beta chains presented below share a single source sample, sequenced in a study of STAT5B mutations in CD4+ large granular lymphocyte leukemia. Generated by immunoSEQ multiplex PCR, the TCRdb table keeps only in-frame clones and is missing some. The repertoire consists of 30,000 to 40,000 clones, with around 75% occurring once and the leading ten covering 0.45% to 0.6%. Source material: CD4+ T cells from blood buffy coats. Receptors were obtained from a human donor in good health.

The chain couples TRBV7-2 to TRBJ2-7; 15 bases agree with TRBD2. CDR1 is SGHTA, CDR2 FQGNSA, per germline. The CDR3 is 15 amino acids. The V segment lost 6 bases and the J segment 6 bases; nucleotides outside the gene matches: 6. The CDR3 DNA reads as TGTGCCAGCAGACGGACTAGCGGGGGGGCGGGCGAGCAGTACTTC. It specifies CASRRTSGGAGEQYF.

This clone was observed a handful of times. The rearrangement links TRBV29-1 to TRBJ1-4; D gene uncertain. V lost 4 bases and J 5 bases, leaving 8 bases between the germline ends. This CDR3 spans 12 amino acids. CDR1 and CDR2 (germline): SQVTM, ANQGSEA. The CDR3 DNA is TGCAGCGTTGTGGACGTAAATGAAAAACTGTTTTTT. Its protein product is CSVVDVNEKLFF.

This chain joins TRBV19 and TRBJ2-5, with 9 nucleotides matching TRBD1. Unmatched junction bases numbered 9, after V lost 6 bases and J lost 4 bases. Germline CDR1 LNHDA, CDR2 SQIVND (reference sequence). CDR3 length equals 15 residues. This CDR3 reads CASRPKQGAGETQYF. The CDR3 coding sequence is TGTGCCAGTAGACCTAAACAGGGGGCGGGAGAGACCCAGTACTTC.

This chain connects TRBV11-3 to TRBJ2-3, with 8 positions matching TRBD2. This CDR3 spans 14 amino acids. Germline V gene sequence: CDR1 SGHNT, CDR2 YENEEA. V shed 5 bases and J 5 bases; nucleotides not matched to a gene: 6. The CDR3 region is CASSLSGKLDTQYF. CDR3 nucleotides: TGTGCCAGCAGCCTTAGCGGGAAGTTAGATACGCAGTATTTT.

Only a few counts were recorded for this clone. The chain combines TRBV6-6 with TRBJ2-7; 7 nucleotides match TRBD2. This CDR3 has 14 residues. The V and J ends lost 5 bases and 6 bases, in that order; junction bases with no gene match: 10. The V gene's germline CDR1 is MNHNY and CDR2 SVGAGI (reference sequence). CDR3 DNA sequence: TGTGCCAGCAGTCCGGACTGGGGGAGGGCCGAGCAGTACTTC. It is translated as CASSPDWGRAEQYF.

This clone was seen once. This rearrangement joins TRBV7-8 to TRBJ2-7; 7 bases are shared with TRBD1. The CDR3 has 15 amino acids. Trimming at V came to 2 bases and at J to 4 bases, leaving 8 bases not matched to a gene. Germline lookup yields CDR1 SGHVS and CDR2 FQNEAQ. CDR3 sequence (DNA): TGTGCCAGCAGCTTAAACAATAACAGGGGTTACGAGCAGTACTTC. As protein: CASSLNNNRGYEQYF.

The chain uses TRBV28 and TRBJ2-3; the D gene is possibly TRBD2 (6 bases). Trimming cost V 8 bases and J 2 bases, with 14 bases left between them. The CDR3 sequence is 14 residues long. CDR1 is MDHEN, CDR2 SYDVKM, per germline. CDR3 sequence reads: CASAPGLLTDTQYF. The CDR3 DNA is TGTGCCAGCGCTCCGGGACTCCTCACAGATACGCAGTATTTT. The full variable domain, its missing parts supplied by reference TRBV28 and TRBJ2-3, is DVKVTQSSRYLVKRTGEKVFLECVQDMDHENMFWYRQDPGLGLRLIYFSYDVKMKEKGDIPEGYSVSREKKERFSLILESASTNQTSMYLCASAPGLLTDTQYFGPGTRLTVL.

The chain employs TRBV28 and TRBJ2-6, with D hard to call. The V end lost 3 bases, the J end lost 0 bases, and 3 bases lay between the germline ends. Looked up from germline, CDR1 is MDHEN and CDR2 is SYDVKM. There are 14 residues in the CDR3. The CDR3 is CASSLASGANVLTF. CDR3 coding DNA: TGTGCCAGCAGTTTGGCCTCTGGGGCCAACGTCCTGACTTTC.

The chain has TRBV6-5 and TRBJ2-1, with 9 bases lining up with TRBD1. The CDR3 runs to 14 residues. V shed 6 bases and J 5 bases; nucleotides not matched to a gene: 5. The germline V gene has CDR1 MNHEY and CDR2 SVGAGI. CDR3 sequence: CASRRDRGDNEQFF. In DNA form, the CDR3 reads TGTGCCAGCAGGCGCGACAGGGGGGACAATGAGCAGTTCTTC.

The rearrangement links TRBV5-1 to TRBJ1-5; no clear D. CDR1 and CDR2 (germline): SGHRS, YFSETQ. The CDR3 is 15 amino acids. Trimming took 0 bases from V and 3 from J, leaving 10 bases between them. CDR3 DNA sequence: TGCGCCAGCAGCTTGGGACAAAATACCAATCAGCCCCAGCATTTT. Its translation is CASSLGQNTNQPQHF.

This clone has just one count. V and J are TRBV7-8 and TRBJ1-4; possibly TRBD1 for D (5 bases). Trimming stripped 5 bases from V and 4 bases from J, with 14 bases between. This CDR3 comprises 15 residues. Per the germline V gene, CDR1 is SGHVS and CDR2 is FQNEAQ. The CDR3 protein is CASSPGGAGNEKLFF. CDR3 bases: TGTGCCAGCAGCCCAGGAGGGGCTGGTAATGAAAAACTGTTTTTT.

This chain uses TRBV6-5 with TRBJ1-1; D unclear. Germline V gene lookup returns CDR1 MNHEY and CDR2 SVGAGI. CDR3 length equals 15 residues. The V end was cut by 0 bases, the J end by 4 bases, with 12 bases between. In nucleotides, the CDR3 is TGTGCCAGCAGTTACTCGAATAGGCCGGGCACTGAAGCTTTCTTT. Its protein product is CASSYSNRPGTEAFF.

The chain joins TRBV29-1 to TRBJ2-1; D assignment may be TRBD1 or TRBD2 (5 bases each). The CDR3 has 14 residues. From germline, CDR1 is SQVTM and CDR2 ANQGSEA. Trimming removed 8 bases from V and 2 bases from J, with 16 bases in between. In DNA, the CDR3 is TGCAGCACCGGCGGCGTGGGGGCCTACAATGAGCAGTTCTTC. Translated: CSTGGVGAYNEQFF.

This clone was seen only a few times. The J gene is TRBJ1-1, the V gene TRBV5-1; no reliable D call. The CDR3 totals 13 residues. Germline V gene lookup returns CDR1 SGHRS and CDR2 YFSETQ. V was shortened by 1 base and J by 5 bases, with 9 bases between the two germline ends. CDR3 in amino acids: CASSLIGRTEAFF. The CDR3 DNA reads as TGCGCCAGCAGCTTGATAGGTAGGACTGAAGCTTTCTTT.

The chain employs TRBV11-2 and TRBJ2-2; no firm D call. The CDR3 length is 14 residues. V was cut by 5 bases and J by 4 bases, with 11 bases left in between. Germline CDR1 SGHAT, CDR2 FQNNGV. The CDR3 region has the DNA TGTGCCAGCAGCGCCCTTGGCATCACCGGGGAGCTGTTTTTT. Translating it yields CASSALGITGELFF. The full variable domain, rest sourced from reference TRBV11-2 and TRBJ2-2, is EAGVAQSPRYKIIEKRQSVAFWCNPISGHATLYWYQQILGQGPKLLIQFQNNGVVDDSQLPKDRFSAERLKGVDSTLKIQPAKLEDSAVYLCASSALGITGELFFGEGSRLTVL.

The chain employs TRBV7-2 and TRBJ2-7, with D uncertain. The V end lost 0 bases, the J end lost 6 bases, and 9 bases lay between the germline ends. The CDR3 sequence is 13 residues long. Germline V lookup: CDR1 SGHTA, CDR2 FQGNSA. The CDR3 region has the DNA TGTGCCAGCAGCTTAGCCGCAGCCCGCGAGCAGTACTTC. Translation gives CASSLAAAREQYF.

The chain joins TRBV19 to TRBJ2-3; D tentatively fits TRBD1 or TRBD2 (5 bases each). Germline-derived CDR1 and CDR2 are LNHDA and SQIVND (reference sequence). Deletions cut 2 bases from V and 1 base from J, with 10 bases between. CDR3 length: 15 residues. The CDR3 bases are TGTGCCAGTAGTATACGGGGCTTAGGCACAGATACGCAGTATTTT. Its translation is CASSIRGLGTDTQYF.

The DNA for the CDR3 is TGTGCCAGCAGCTTTTCAGCTACAGATACGCAGTATTTT. Its protein is CASSFSATDTQYF. The chain couples TRBV11-3 to TRBJ2-3, with D hard to call. CDR1 SGHNT and CDR2 YENEEA come from the germline V gene. CDR3 length: 13 amino acids. Deletions cut 3 bases from V and 3 bases from J, with 7 bases between.

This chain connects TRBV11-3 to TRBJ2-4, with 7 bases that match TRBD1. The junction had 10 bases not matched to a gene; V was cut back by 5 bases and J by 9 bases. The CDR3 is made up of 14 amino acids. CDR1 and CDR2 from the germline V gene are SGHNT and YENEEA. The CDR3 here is CASSPGQPFGIQYF. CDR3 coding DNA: TGTGCCAGCAGCCCGGGACAGCCGTTTGGCATTCAGTACTTC. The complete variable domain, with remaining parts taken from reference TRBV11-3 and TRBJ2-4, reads EAGVVQSPRYKIIEKKQPVAFWCNPISGHNTLYWYLQNLGQGPELLIRYENEEAVDDSQLPKDRFSAERLKGVDSTLKIQPAELGDSAVYLCASSPGQPFGIQYFGAGTRLSVL.

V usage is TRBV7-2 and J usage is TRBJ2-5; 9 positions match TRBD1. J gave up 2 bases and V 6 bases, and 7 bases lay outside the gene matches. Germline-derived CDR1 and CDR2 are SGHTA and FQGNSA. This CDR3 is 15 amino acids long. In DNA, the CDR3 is TGTGCCAGCAGACGGGACAGGGTAGGGCAAGAGACCCAGTACTTC. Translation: CASRRDRVGQETQYF.

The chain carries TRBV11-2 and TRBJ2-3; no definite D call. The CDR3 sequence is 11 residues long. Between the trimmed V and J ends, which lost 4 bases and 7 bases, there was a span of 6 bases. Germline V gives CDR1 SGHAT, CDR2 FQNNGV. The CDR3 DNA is TGTGCCAGCAGCTCAATCCATACGCAGTATTTT. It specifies CASSSIHTQYF.

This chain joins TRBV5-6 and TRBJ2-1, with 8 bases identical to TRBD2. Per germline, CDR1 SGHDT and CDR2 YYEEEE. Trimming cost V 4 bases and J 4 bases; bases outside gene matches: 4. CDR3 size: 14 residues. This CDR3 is CASSGTSGYNEQFF. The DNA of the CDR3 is TGTGCCAGCAGCGGCACTAGCGGATACAATGAGCAGTTCTTC.

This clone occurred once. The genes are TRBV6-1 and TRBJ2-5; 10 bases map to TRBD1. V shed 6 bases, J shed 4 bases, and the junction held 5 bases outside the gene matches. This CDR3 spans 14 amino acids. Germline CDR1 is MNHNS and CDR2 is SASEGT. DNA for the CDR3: TGTGCCAGCAGCCTGGACAGGGGGGCAGAGACCCAGTACTTC. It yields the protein CASSLDRGAETQYF.

The CDR3 sequence is CASSPGTSVQETQYF. The CDR3 region has the DNA TGTGCCAGCAGCCCCGGGACTAGCGTCCAAGAGACCCAGTACTTC. The rearrangement links TRBV5-5 to TRBJ2-5; 10 nucleotides align to TRBD2. The CDR3 contains 15 residues. V was pared by 4 bases and J by 1 base, with 4 bases of the junction left unmatched. Germline assignment: CDR1 SGHKS and CDR2 YYEKEE (reference sequence).

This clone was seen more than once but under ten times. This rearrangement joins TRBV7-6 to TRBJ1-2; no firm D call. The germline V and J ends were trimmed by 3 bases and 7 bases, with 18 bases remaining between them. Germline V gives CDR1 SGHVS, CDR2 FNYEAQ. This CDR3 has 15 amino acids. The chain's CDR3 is CASSFSNPGVGGYTF. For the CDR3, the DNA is TGTGCCAGCAGCTTTTCTAACCCCGGCGTGGGTGGCTACACCTTC.